This T cell receptor beta chain is from a study of cytomegalovirus exposure and HLA in healthy donors. Study as a whole: The same platform was used for the 95 to 150 validation repertoires and the approximately 670 first-cohort repertoires, a later analysis reported. General observations from the study: With high specificity and sensitivity, the classifier reportedly diagnosed cytomegalovirus status. The study designated roughly 160 TCR beta chains cytomegalovirus-associated.

Sequencing was performed with immunoSEQ multiplex PCR; in TCRdb, only in-frame clones are kept and a portion is missing. The repertoire includes 250,000 to 300,000 clones, roughly 85% of them detected once, and 0.9% to 1.1% sits in the top ten. In germline, CDR1 is MNHEY, CDR2 SVGAGI. The CDR3 is 15 residues long. J lost 4 bases, V lost 6 bases, and 8 bases had no gene match. In the case of this clone: What it recognizes is unknown.

This sequence was found in a woman aged 18 to 35 in good health and CMV-seronegative. Material for sequencing was PBMCs. The chain uses TRBV6-5 and TRBJ1-2, with 10 bases that match TRBD1. The CDR3 is CASRHRDRGIYGYTF. CDR3 coding DNA: TGTGCCAGCAGACACCGGGACAGGGGCATCTATGGCTACACCTTC.